This T cell receptor (beta chain) came from a study of cytomegalovirus exposure and HLA in healthy donors. Trimming left V 6 bases short and J 5 bases short, with 11 bases between. Germline V gives CDR1 MNHNS, CDR2 SASEGT. The CDR3 runs 13 residues. The PCR ran on 60 Vbeta and 13 Jbeta primers. TCRdb's copy holds only in-frame clones and misses some; the assay was immunoSEQ multiplex PCR. The sample includes some 120,000 clones, 80% of them seen just once. This receptor was taken from a human donor in good health. The rearrangement links TRBV6-1 to TRBJ1-5; D is possibly TRBD1 (6 bases). The sample taken for sequencing was PBMCs. CDR3 in DNA: TGTGCCAGCAGCGCCGGGACATATCAGCCCCAGCATTTT. It yields the protein CASSAGTYQPQHF.